This TCR beta chain was recovered during a study of cytomegalovirus exposure and HLA in healthy donors. At the level of the study: Within the Caucasian-associated ancestry cluster were roughly 82% of the approximately 400 genotyped donors.

The CDR3 has 17 residues. V trimming: 2 bases; J trimming: 1 base; junction bases outside the gene matches: 7. Germline V gene sequence: CDR1 SGDLS, CDR2 YYNGEE. It was with 60 Vbeta and 13 Jbeta primers that the PCR ran. Profiled with immunoSEQ multiplex PCR; TCRdb holds only in-frame clones, not every one. The table records under 300,000 clones, approximately 80% of them present only once. On this clone itself: Its antigen is unidentified.

Findings of the study overall: TCR beta V- and J-gene trimming was later associated with a missense DCLRE1C variant. In an earlier analysis, about 87% or about 30%: the productive usage of most TCR beta V segments. At a 0.05 false discovery rate, a later analysis found around 17,000 TCR beta sequences to be associated with HLA alleles.

This TCR derives from a woman in her sixties in good health and CMV-seropositive. The genes are TRBV9 and TRBJ1-1; 11 bases match TRBD1. The sample taken for sequencing was PBMCs. In DNA form, the CDR3 reads TGTGCCAGCAGCGTCCCCGGGACAGGGGGACCGAACACTGAAGCTTTCTTT. Protein product: CASSVPGTGGPNTEAFF.